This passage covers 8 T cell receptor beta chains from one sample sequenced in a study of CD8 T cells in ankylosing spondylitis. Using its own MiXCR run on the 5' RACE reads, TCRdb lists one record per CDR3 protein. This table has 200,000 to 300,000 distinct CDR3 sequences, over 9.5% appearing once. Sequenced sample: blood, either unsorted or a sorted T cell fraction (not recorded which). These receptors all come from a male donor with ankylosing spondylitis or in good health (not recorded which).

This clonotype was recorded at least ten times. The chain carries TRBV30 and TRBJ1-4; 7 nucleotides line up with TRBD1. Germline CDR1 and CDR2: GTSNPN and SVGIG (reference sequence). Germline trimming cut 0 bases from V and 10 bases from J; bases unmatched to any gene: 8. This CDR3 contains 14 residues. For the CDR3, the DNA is TGTGCCTGGAGTGTTGGAACAGGGGATCGAAAACTGTTTTTT. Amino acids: CAWSVGTGDRKLFF.

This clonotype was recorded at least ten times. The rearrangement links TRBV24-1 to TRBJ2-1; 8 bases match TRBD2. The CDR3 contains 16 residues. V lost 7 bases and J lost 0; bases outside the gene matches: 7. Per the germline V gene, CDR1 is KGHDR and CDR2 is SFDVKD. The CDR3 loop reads CATSPQSGSSYNEQFF. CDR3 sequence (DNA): TGTGCCACCAGCCCCCAAAGCGGGAGCTCCTACAATGAGCAGTTCTTC.

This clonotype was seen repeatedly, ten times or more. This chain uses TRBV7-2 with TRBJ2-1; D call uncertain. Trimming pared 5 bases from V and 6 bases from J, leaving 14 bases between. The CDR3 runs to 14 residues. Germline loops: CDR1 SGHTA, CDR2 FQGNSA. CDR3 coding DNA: TGTGCCAGCAGCCCATCCCGGGCCTCCAATGAGCAGTTCTTC. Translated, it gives CASSPSRASNEQFF.

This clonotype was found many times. The CDR3 DNA reads as TGTGCCAGCAGTGAAAATCAGGGTATCGAGACCCAGTACTTC. Amino acid sequence: CASSENQGIETQYF. The chain combines TRBV2 with TRBJ2-5, with a possible D match to TRBD1 (5 bases). CDR3 length: 14 amino acids. Germline V lookup: CDR1 SNHLY, CDR2 FYNNEI. The germline V and J ends were trimmed by 2 bases and 5 bases, with 12 bases remaining between them.

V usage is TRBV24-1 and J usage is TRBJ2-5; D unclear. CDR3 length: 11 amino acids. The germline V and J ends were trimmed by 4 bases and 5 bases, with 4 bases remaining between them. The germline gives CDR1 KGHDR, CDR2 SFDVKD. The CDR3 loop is CATSDEETQYF. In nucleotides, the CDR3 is TGTGCCACCAGTGACGAGGAGACCCAGTACTTC.

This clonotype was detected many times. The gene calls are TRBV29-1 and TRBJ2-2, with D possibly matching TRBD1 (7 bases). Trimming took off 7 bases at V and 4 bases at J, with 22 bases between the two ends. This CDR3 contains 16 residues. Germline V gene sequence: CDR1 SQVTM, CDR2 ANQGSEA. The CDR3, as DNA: TGCAGCGCGATCCAGGGGGTAGCGGAGACCACCGGGGAGCTGTTTTTT. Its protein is CSAIQGVAETTGELFF.

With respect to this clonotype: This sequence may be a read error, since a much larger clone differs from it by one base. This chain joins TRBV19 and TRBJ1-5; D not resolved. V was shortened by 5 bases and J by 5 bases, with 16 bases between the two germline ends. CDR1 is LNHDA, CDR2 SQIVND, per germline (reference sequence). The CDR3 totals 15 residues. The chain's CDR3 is CASSPPEAVHQPQHF. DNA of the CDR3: TGTGCCAGTAGTCCTCCCGAGGCAGTCCATCAGCCCCAGCATTTT.

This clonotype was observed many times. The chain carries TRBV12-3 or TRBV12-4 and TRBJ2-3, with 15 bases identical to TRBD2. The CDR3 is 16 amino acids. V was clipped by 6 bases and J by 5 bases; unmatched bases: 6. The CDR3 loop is CASRAGLAGGVDTQYF. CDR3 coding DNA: TGTGCCAGCAGGGCTGGACTAGCGGGGGGGGTAGATACGCAGTATTTT.